This T cell receptor beta chain was obtained from a study of T cells in Graves' hyperthyroidism and ophthalmopathy. About the research overall: Pretreatment peripheral blood was obtained at initial diagnosis.

The investigators amplified TCR beta CDR3 regions from RNA transcripts. Carried out on the TCR CDR3, a first-round RT-PCR used the HTBI primer set. One entry per CDR3 protein, called by TCRdb with MiXCR from the multiplex PCR reads. The table has approximately 610,000 distinct CDR3 sequences, 14% to 15% seen once. This clonotype was seen ten or more times. Its target is unknown. Study results and limitations: Blood also held most thyroid clonotypes expanded beyond 0.001.

V dropped 0 bases and J dropped 7; count of bases not matched to a gene: 9. CDR3 length: 15 residues. Germline-derived CDR1 and CDR2 are SGHRS and YFSETQ. The cohort's ophthalmopathy patients, a group with duration under 3 months, had a Clinical Activity Score of at least 3 and a NOSPECS grade of at least 4. Cells are PBMCs isolated from approximately 9.2 ml of fresh blood. The J gene is TRBJ1-1, the V gene TRBV5-1; TRBD1 matches 7 bases. Sequenced material: blood. This TCR came from a woman in her forties with Graves' ophthalmopathy. Written as DNA, the CDR3 is TGCGCCAGCAGCTTGGCCGAGGTCCCAGGGGGTGAAGCTTTCTTT. Protein: CASSLAEVPGGEAFF.